What follows are 26 T cell receptor beta chains derived from one specimen sequenced in a study of blood T cell repertoires in COVID-19. Using immunoSEQ multiplex PCR, the repertoire was profiled, and TCRdb retains in-frame clones only, with some absent. Of 150,000 to 160,000 clones listed, roughly nine tenths are singletons. The sequenced sample consisted of peripheral blood. These receptors came from a woman in her thirties or forties with acute or convalescent COVID-19.

CDR3 protein: CASSSSSGVVETQYF. In nucleotides, the CDR3 is TGTGCCAGTAGTAGTAGTAGCGGGGTGGTAGAGACCCAGTACTTC. The chain combines TRBV19 with TRBJ2-5; 8 positions agree with TRBD2. The ends lost 4 bases at V and 4 bases at J; junction bases unmatched: 8. This CDR3 has 15 residues. CDR1 and CDR2 (germline): LNHDA, SQIVND (reference sequence).

V gene TRBV28 combines with J gene TRBJ2-1, with 10 nucleotides matching TRBD2. V lost 7 bases to trimming and J lost 13 bases; unmatched junction nucleotides: 16. Germline-derived CDR1 and CDR2 are MDHEN and SYDVKM. CDR3 length: 15 residues. The CDR3 DNA follows: TGTGCCAGCAACAGGTGGAGCGGGGGGGCTGTTGGCCAGTTCTTC. Translated: CASNRWSGGAVGQFF.

The chain is built from TRBV11-2 and TRBJ1-4; 8 nucleotides match TRBD1. V lost 4 bases to trimming and J lost 0 bases; unmatched junction nucleotides: 13. Germline loops: CDR1 SGHAT, CDR2 FQNNGV. There are 19 residues in the CDR3. The CDR3 sequence: CASSYPATGVGATNEKLFF. The CDR3 DNA sequence: TGTGCCAGCAGCTATCCGGCGACAGGGGTTGGGGCAACTAATGAAAAACTGTTTTTT.

The chain links TRBV11-2 to TRBJ1-1; D might be TRBD1 (5 bases). The CDR3 consists of 15 residues. The germline V gene has CDR1 SGHAT and CDR2 FQNNGV. Trimming cost V 0 bases and J 10 bases, with 18 bases left between them. In nucleotides, the CDR3 is TGTGCCAGCAGCTTAGACGGGACCACGGGGGAAATAGCTTTCTTT. This encodes CASSLDGTTGEIAFF.

The chain recombines TRBV1 with TRBJ2-1; TRBD2 reflects the table's D call only, with no check against the DNA. TRBV1 is a recognized pseudogene. This CDR3 comprises 18 residues. The CDR3 DNA follows: TGCACCAGCAGCCATCGCGGACTAGCGGGGGGGCCTTACAATGAGCAGTTCTTC. This translates into CTSSHRGLAGGPYNEQFF.

The chain has TRBV2 and TRBJ1-2; 7 bases map to TRBD1. V was clipped by 9 bases and J by 6 bases; unmatched bases: 10. The CDR3 loop spans 13 amino acids. Germline V CDR1 and CDR2: SNHLY, FYNNEI. The CDR3 bases are TGTGCCAGGGCGACAGGGCTTAGGAATGGCTACACCTTC. This encodes CARATGLRNGYTF.

This clone was observed a handful of times. This chain uses TRBV14 with TRBJ1-6, with 7 bases lining up with TRBD1. The V and J ends lost 0 bases and 2 bases, in that order; junction bases with no gene match: 10. The CDR3 is 19 amino acids. Germline CDR1 SGHDN, CDR2 FVKESK. The CDR3 loop reads CASSQDPWTGRAYNSPLHF. The DNA of the CDR3 is TGTGCCAGCAGCCAAGACCCCTGGACAGGAAGAGCCTATAATTCACCCCTCCACTTT.

The chain employs TRBV19 and TRBJ1-1; TRBD1 matches at 8 bases. This CDR3 is built from 17 residues. CDR1 and CDR2 from the germline V gene are LNHDA and SQIVND (reference sequence). Trimming removed 1 base from V and 2 bases from J; junction bases left unmatched: 9. CDR3 in DNA: TGTGCCAGTAGTATAGCGGACAGGGTTATCAGAAACACTGAAGCTTTCTTT. Its translation: CASSIADRVIRNTEAFF.

The chain links TRBV15 to TRBJ2-2, with TRBD2 matching 10 bases. Germline trimming cut 5 bases from V and 2 bases from J; bases unmatched to any gene: 8. Germline V lookup: CDR1 LNHNV, CDR2 YYDKDF (reference sequence). The CDR3 length is 17 residues. The CDR3 reads CATSGPSGGYNTGELFF. The CDR3 nucleotides read TGTGCCACCAGCGGGCCTAGCGGGGGCTATAACACCGGGGAGCTGTTTTTT.

As regards this clone: A junction boundary mismatches the germline segment, possibly from a read error. This chain connects TRBV6-1 to TRBJ2-7, with 12 bases aligning to TRBD2. The CDR3 has 15 residues. Germline loops: CDR1 MNHNS, CDR2 SASEGT. DNA for the CDR3: TGTGCCAGCCGTGAAACTAGCGGGGGGTGGAACGAGCAGTACTTC. Protein product: CASRETSGGWNEQYF.

The rearrangement uses TRBV5-6 and TRBJ1-5, with D possibly being TRBD1 (5 bases). The germline V gene has CDR1 SGHDT and CDR2 YYEEEE. V lost 4 bases and J 0 bases, leaving 11 bases between the germline ends. The CDR3 loop spans 15 amino acids. CDR3 sequence (DNA): TGTGCCAGCAGCCCCGGGGGATATAGCAATCAGCCCCAGCATTTT. Amino acid sequence: CASSPGGYSNQPQHF.

This chain connects TRBV5-8 to TRBJ1-6, with a tentative D call TRBD1 (5 bases). The V gene's germline CDR1 is SGHTS and CDR2 YDEGEE. V lost 8 bases, J lost 10 bases, and 22 bases lay in between. This CDR3 is built from 15 residues. The CDR3 DNA reads TGTGCCAGTACCCGGTGGAAGGGGATGGGGTCACCCCTCCACTTT. This codes for CASTRWKGMGSPLHF.

Comment on this clone: One end of the junction fails to match germline, which may point to a read error. The chain has TRBV19 and TRBJ2-1; 12 bases agree with TRBD2. Per the germline V gene, CDR1 is LNHDA and CDR2 is SQIVND (reference sequence). CDR3 size: 14 residues. The CDR3 DNA reads TGTGCCAGTAGTATCCCTACTAGCGGGGGGCCCCTCATCTTC. This gives the protein CASSIPTSGGPLIF.

This chain connects TRBV6-5 to TRBJ2-2, with D tentatively TRBD2 (7 bases). V was pared by 2 bases and J by 7 bases, with 11 bases between. CDR3 length: 14 residues. The germline V gene encodes CDR1 MNHEY and CDR2 SVGAGI. Here the CDR3 DNA reads TGTGCCAGCAGTTACGTGGGGGGGCTCGGGGAGCTGTTTTTT. Residues: CASSYVGGLGELFF.

The V and J genes are TRBV28 and TRBJ2-1; 11 bases are a match to TRBD2. Per the germline V gene, CDR1 is MDHEN and CDR2 is SYDVKM. Trimming removed 2 bases from V and 6 bases from J; junction bases left unmatched: 6. The CDR3 spans 16 residues. DNA of the CDR3: TGTGCCAGCAGTTTACTTAGCGGGAGGGCAGTCAATGAGCAGTTCTTC. Translating gives CASSLLSGRAVNEQFF.

This sequence joins TRBV7-3 and TRBJ2-7; 9 bases agree with TRBD2. Germline lookup yields CDR1 SGHTA and CDR2 FQGTGA. The V segment lost 4 bases and the J segment 7 bases; nucleotides outside the gene matches: 8. CDR3 length: 14 amino acids. The CDR3 is CASSSLAGAEEQYF. The DNA of the CDR3 is TGTGCCAGCAGCTCGTTAGCGGGAGCGGAAGAGCAGTACTTC.

The gene calls are TRBV24-1 and TRBJ2-1, with 10 bases fitting TRBD2. Germline CDR1 is KGHDR and CDR2 is SFDVKD. V shed 8 bases, J shed 8 bases, and the junction held 5 bases outside the gene matches. This CDR3 is built from 13 residues. This chain's CDR3 is CATMVAGGYEQFF. The CDR3, as DNA: TGTGCCACCATGGTAGCGGGGGGTTATGAGCAGTTCTTC.

This clone has just a few counts. This chain uses TRBV5-4 with TRBJ2-1, with 8 bases that match TRBD2. The germline CDR1 and CDR2 sequences are SGHNT and YYREEE (reference sequence). Trimming at V came to 1 base and at J to 8 bases, leaving 2 bases not matched to a gene. The length of the CDR3 is 13 residues. CDR3 coding DNA: TGTGCCAGCAGCTTGACTAGCGGCTATGAGCAGTTCTTC. Its translation: CASSLTSGYEQFF.

The chain is built from TRBV5-6 and TRBJ2-1, with TRBD2 matching over 11 bases. V shed 7 bases, J shed 7 bases, and the junction held 10 bases outside the gene matches. This CDR3 has 15 amino acids. Germline V CDR1 and CDR2: SGHDT, YYEEEE. The CDR3 region has the DNA TGTGCCAGCTTCTCCACGGGACTAGCGGCAAATGAGCAGTTCTTC. Residues: CASFSTGLAANEQFF.

In DNA, the CDR3 is TGTGCCAGCAGTGAAGCGCCTAGCGGGGGTTCAACTAGCACAGATACGCAGTATTTT. Its translation: CASSEAPSGGSTSTDTQYF. The V and J genes are TRBV6-1 and TRBJ2-3; TRBD2 agrees at 10 bases. V shed 0 bases, J shed 0 bases, and the junction held 9 bases outside the gene matches. Per germline, CDR1 MNHNS and CDR2 SASEGT. This CDR3 contains 19 residues.

This clone was seen ten or more times. Its ends do not fully match the called genes, so a read error is possible. The chain has TRBV12-5 and TRBJ2-2; 9 bases are a match to TRBD1. Looked up from germline, CDR1 is LGHNT and CDR2 is FRNRAP. The CDR3 consists of 17 residues. CDR3 amino acids: CASALTGGNRNTGELFF. The CDR3 DNA reads as TGTGCTAGTGCTTTGACAGGGGGGAACCGGAACACCGGGGAGCTGTTTTTT. Full variable domain (remainder filled in from reference TRBV12-5 and TRBJ2-2): DARVTQTPRHKVTEMGQEVTMRCQPILGHNTVFWYRQTMMQGLELLAYFRNRAPLDDSGMPKDRFSAEMPDATLATLKIQPSEPRDSAVYFCASALTGGNRNTGELFFGEGSRLTVL.

V and J are TRBV7-3 and TRBJ2-6, with D possibly matching TRBD1 (5 bases). With 3 bases removed from V and 3 bases from J, the gap between germline ends came to 6 bases. CDR3 length: 14 residues. Germline CDR1 is SGHTA and CDR2 is FQGTGA. CDR3 sequence: CASSFRGGANVLTF. The CDR3 DNA reads TGTGCCAGCAGCTTTAGGGGTGGGGCCAACGTCCTGACTTTC.

V is TRBV7-9 and J is TRBJ2-1; TRBD1 aligns across 9 bases. The CDR3 loop spans 15 amino acids. The junction had 8 bases not matched to a gene; V was cut back by 11 bases and J by 0 bases. Germline lookup yields CDR1 SEHNR and CDR2 FQNEAQ (reference sequence). CDR3 amino acids: CAHQGTGLSYNEQFF. The CDR3 DNA sequence: TGTGCCCACCAGGGGACAGGGCTCTCCTACAATGAGCAGTTCTTC.

This rearrangement joins TRBV12-5 to TRBJ2-3, with TRBD2 identical over 8 bases. CDR3 length: 20 amino acids. Germline trimming cut 0 bases from V and 1 base from J; bases unmatched to any gene: 15. Germline-derived CDR1 and CDR2 are LGHNT and FRNRAP. CDR3 nucleotides: TGTGCTAGTGGTTTGGTACTCTCCGGGACTAGGAATAGAGGCACAGATACGCAGTATTTT. It is translated as CASGLVLSGTRNRGTDTQYF.

This chain links TRBV6-5 with TRBJ1-4; unclear D gene. CDR1 and CDR2 (germline): MNHEY, SVGAGI. This CDR3 spans 14 amino acids. V was shortened by 0 bases and J by 7 bases, with 9 bases between the two germline ends. The CDR3 DNA follows: TGTGCCAGCAGTTACTCGAGGAGGGCTGAAAAACTGTTTTTT. Protein: CASSYSRRAEKLFF.

This chain joins TRBV5-1 and TRBJ2-4, with D possibly being TRBD1 (6 bases). Trimming cost V 2 bases and J 9 bases, with 12 bases left between them. Germline CDR1 reads SGHRS; CDR2 reads YFSETQ. The CDR3 extends over 13 amino acids. Written as DNA, the CDR3 is TGCGCCAGCAGCTTTACACAGGGTAGCATTCAGTACTTC. It encodes CASSFTQGSIQYF.